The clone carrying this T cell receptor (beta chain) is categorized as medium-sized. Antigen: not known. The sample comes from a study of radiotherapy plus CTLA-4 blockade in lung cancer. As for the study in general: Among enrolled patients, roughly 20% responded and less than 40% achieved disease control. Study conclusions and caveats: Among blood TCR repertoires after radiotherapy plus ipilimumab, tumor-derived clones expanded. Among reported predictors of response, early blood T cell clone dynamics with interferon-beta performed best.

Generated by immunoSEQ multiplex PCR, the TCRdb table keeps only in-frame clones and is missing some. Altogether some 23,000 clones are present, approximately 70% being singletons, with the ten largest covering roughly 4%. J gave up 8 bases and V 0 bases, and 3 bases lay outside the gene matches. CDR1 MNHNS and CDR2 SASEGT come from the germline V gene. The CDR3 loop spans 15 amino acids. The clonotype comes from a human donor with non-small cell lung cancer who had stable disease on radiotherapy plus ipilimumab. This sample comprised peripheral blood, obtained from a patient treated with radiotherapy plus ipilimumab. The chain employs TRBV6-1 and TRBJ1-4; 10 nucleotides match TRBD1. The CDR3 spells CASSEATGGVEKLFF. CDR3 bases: TGTGCCAGCAGTGAAGCGACAGGGGGCGTGGAAAAACTGTTTTTT.